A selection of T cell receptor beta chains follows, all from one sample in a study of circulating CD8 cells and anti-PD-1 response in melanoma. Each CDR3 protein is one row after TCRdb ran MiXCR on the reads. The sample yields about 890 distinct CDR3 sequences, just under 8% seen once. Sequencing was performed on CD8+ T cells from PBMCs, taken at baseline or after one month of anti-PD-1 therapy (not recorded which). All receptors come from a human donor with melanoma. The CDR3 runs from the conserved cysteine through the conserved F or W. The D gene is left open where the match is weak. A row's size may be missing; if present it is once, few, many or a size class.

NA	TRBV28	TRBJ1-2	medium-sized	CASSFQNSNYGYTF	TGTGCCAGCAGTTTTCAGAATAGTAACTATGGCTACACCTTC
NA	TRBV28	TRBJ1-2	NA	CASRFQNSNYGYTF	TGCGCCAGCAGGTTTCAGAATAGCAACTATGGCTACACCTTC
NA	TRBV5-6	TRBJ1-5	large	CASSSLNQPQHF	TGTGCCAGCAGCTCCCTTAATCAGCCCCAGCATTTT
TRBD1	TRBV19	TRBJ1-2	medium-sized	CASRDRNYNYGYTF	TGTGCCAGTCGGGACAGGAATTATAACTATGGCTACACCTTC
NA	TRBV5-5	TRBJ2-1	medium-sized	CASSLGLSGFGNEQFF	TGTGCCAGCAGCTTGGGTTTGTCCGGATTCGGGAATGAGCAGTTCTTC
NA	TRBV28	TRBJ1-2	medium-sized	CASRYFGSSNYGYTF	TGTGCCAGCAGATACTTCGGGAGTTCTAACTATGGCTACACCTTC
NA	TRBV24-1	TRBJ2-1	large	CATSDTRPPNNEQFF	TGTGCCACCAGTGACACCCGGCCCCCTAACAATGAGCAGTTCTTC
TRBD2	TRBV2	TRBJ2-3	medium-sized	CASSAVEGLAGSASTDTQYF	TGTGCCAGCAGTGCCGTGGAGGGACTAGCGGGTTCCGCTAGCACAGATACGCAGTATTTT
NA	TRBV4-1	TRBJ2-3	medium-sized	CASSQEGTPFSADTQYF	TGCGCCAGCAGCCAAGAAGGGACTCCCTTTTCCGCAGATACGCAGTATTTT
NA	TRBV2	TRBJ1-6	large	CASSEAGVNSPLHF	TGTGCCAGCAGTGAGGCAGGGGTCAATTCACCCCTCCACTTT
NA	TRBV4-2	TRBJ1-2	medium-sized	CASSQPPSYGYTF	TGTGCCAGCAGCCAGCCACCAAGCTATGGCTACACCTTC
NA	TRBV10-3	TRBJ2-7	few	CAIQSFGEQRYEQYF	TGTGCCATCCAGAGCTTCGGGGAGCAGAGGTACGAGCAGTACTTC
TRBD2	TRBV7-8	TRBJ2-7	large	CASSPGTSGGYEQYF	TGTGCCAGCAGCCCGGGGACTAGCGGGGGCTACGAGCAGTACTTC
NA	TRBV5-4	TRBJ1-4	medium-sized	CASSLNGYANEKLFF	TGTGCCAGCAGCTTGAATGGGTACGCCAATGAAAAACTGTTTTTT
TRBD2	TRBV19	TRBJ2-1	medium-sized	CASSISGGPNEQFF	TGTGCCAGTAGTATATCGGGGGGGCCAAATGAGCAGTTCTTC
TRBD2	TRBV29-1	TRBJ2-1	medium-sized	CSVATSGDEQFF	TGCAGCGTTGCCACTAGCGGGGATGAGCAGTTCTTC
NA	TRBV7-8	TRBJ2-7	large	CASSLGGRTHEQYF	TGTGCCAGCAGCTTGGGCGGTCGGACCCACGAGCAGTACTTC
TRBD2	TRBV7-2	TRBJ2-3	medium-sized	CASSLMGLAGGLADTQYF	TGTGCCAGCAGCTTAATGGGACTAGCGGGGGGGCTCGCAGATACGCAGTATTTT
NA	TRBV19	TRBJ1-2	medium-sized	CASRQSSYGYTF	TGTGCCAGCCGACAGTCTTCCTATGGCTACACCTTC
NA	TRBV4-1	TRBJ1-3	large	CASSQVPGYPSGNTIYF	TGCGCCAGCAGCCAAGTCCCCGGATACCCCTCTGGAAACACCATATATTTT
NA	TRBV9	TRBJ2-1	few	CASRFLGRFF	TGTGCCAGCAGGTTTCTGGGTCGGTTCTTC
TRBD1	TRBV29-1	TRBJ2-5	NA	CSVGDRAQYF	TGCAGCGTGGGAGACAGGGCCCAGTACTTC
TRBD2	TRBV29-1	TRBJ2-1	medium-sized	CSTSGVQGHPYEQFF	TGCAGCACTAGCGGAGTACAGGGTCATCCCTATGAGCAGTTCTTC
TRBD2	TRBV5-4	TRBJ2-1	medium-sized	CASSGYSGASYNEQFF	TGTGCCAGCAGCGGGTATAGCGGGGCCTCCTACAATGAGCAGTTCTTC
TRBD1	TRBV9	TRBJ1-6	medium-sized	CASSGDSPNSPLHF	TGTGCCAGCAGCGGGGACAGTCCCAATTCACCCCTCCACTTT
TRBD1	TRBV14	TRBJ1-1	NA	CASSQTGEGTEAFF	TGTGCCAGCAGCCAAACAGGGGAGGGCACTGAAGCTTTCTTT
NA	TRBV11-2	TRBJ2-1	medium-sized	CASSLGSGGEQFF	TGTGCCAGCAGCTTAGGTTCTGGGGGTGAGCAGTTCTTC
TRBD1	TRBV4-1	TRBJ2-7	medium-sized	CASSQDRGTGGNEQYF	TGCGCCAGCAGCCAAGATCGGGGAACAGGGGGCAACGAGCAGTACTTC
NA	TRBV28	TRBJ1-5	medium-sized	CASSLAAGVRDFNQPQHF	TGTGCCAGCAGTTTGGCGGCAGGGGTTCGGGATTTTAATCAGCCCCAGCATTTT
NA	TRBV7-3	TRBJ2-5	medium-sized	CASSLHIVGTQYF	TGTGCCAGCAGCTTGCACATTGTGGGAACCCAGTACTTC
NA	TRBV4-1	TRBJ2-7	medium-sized	CASSQTVGGEFYEQYF	TGCGCCAGCAGCCAAACGGTAGGCGGGGAGTTCTACGAGCAGTACTTC
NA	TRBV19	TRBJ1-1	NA	CASRHQGLDTEALF	TGTGCCAGTAGACATCAGGGGTTGGACACCGAAGCTTTGTTT
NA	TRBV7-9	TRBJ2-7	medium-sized	CASRPKGGNGSYEQYF	TGTGCCAGCAGGCCGAAGGGGGGCAACGGCTCCTACGAGCAGTACTTC
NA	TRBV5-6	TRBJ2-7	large	CASSLSDSSYEQYF	TGTGCCAGCAGCTTGTCCGATAGCTCCTACGAGCAGTACTTC
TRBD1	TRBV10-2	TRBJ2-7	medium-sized	CASSEAGGYEQYF	TGCGCCAGCAGTGAGGCAGGGGGCTACGAGCAGTACTTC
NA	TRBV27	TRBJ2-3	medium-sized	CASSWSLGALYTQYF	TGTGCCAGCAGTTGGAGCTTAGGAGCCCTTTATACGCAGTATTTT
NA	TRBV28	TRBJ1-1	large	CASGRRELTEAFF	TGTGCCAGCGGCAGGAGAGAGCTCACTGAAGCTTTCTTT
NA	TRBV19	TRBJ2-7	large	CASSIGWNEQYF	TGTGCCAGTAGTATAGGGTGGAACGAGCAGTACTTC
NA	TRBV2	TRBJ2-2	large	CARGPQGTGELFF	TGTGCCAGAGGGCCTCAAGGCACCGGGGAGCTGTTTTTT
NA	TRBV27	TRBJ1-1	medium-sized	CASSPIGGVMNTEAFF	TGTGCCAGCAGTCCCATCGGGGGCGTAATGAACACTGAAGCTTTCTTT
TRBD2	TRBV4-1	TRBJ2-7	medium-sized	CASSQEPPPLAGSYEQYF	TGCGCCAGCAGCCAAGAGCCCCCCCCACTAGCGGGTTCATACGAGCAGTACTTC
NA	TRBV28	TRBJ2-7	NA	CASSFRDTGTYEQYF	TGTGCCAGCAGTTTCCGGGACACAGGCACCTACGAGCAGTACTTC
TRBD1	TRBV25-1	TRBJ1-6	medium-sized	CASSEWRTGHSPLHF	TGTGCCAGCAGTGAATGGCGGACAGGGCATTCACCCCTCCACTTT
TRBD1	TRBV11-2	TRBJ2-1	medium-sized	CASSLFDRGNEQFF	TGTGCCAGCAGCTTGTTCGACAGGGGAAATGAGCAGTTCTTC
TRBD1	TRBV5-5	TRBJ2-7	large	CASSLGTGGNEQYF	TGTGCCAGCAGCTTGGGGACAGGGGGTAACGAGCAGTACTTC
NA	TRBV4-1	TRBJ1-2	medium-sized	CASSRPDRTNYGYTF	TGCGCCAGCAGCCGCCCCGACAGAACTAACTATGGCTACACCTTC